This T cell receptor (beta chain) was profiled in a study of regulatory T cells in long-lasting Graves disease. Looking at the study overall: Prior antithyroid drug treatment in newly diagnosed Graves' patients lasted under 3 months. Findings and limits, study-wide: Persistent disease was characterized by preferential usage of TRBV28, TRBJ1-2 and TRBJ2-5. Persistent cases of Graves' showed reduced TCR diversity relative to newly diagnosed patients.

According to the study, TCR beta libraries were built with iRepertoire HTBI primers and CDR3-region Arm-PCR. TCRdb passed the multiplex PCR reads through MiXCR, listing each CDR3 protein once. The table shows about 400,000 distinct CDR3 sequences, with about 15% occurring only once. The germline V gene encodes CDR1 MDHEN and CDR2 SYDVKM. V was pared by 2 bases and J by 3 bases, with 15 bases between. The length of the CDR3 is 16 residues. The time point was: newly diagnosed GD, antithyroid drugs for less than 3 months. The TCR library was made from RNA extracted from PBMCs. This clonotype was found many times. The antigen is unknown. These data also formed part of another study, on T cells in Graves' hyperthyroidism and ophthalmopathy.

The chain uses TRBV28 and TRBJ2-3; possibly TRBD2 for D (7 bases). The sample was peripheral blood mononuclear cells (PBMCs), taken at new diagnosis, from a patient treated with antithyroid drugs. The source is a woman aged 40 to 49 with Graves disease. In DNA form, the CDR3 reads TGTGCCAGCAGTTTACCCAGGGGAGGGGGAACAGATACGCAGTATTTT. As protein: CASSLPRGGGTDTQYF.